The next 28 T cell receptor beta chains were all read from a single sample in a study of OX40 agonist ivuxolimab in advanced cancers. The assay was immunoSEQ multiplex PCR, and TCRdb's table has in-frame clones only and misses some. The sample yields tens of thousands of clones, over 75% seen once. Here the sequenced sample was CD4+ or CD8+ T cells sorted from blood, taken in a trial of the OX40 agonist ivuxolimab. Receptors were obtained from an adult with an advanced solid tumor such as melanoma, head and neck, liver or kidney cancer.

This clone was picked up one time. The chain couples TRBV5-6 to TRBJ1-1, with no clear D. With 0 bases removed from V and 0 bases from J, the gap between germline ends came to 12 bases. The CDR3 length is 16 residues. The germline CDR1 and CDR2 sequences are SGHDT and YYEEEE. The CDR3 reads CASSLDGLGLNTEAFF. The CDR3 nucleotides are TGTGCCAGCAGCTTGGACGGACTAGGGTTGAACACTGAAGCTTTCTTT.

This clone was observed a single time. The chain couples TRBV10-3 to TRBJ2-5; no firm D call. CDR1 is ENHRY and CDR2 is SYGVKD in the germline V gene. V was cut by 7 bases and J by 0 bases, with 15 bases left in between. CDR3 length equals 15 residues. CDR3 residues: CAIKETHRYQETQYF. Written as DNA, the CDR3 is TGTGCCATCAAGGAGACCCATCGGTACCAAGAGACCCAGTACTTC.

The chain combines TRBV4-1 with TRBJ2-7, with a tentative D call TRBD1 (5 bases). CDR3 size: 13 residues. V was cut by 2 bases and J by 6 bases, with 11 bases left in between. CDR1 MGHRA and CDR2 YSYEKL come from the germline V gene. The CDR3 DNA reads TGCGCCAGCAGCCAACCCGACAGAGGCGAGCAGTACTTC. It encodes CASSQPDRGEQYF.

This chain uses TRBV7-6 with TRBJ1-4, with D maybe TRBD1 (5 bases). The CDR3 is 15 residues long. Germline CDR1 and CDR2: SGHVS and FNYEAQ. V lost 1 base, J lost 1 base, and 7 bases lay in between. The CDR3 protein is CASSLGGKTNEKLFF. CDR3 DNA sequence: TGTGCCAGCAGCTTAGGGGGGAAAACTAATGAAAAACTGTTTTTT.

The chain employs TRBV23-1 and TRBJ1-2; tentatively, D is TRBD1 (6 bases). TRBV23-1 is an ORF, and what it does is uncertain. V was shortened by 4 bases and J by 4 bases, with 13 bases between the two germline ends. This CDR3 is built from 14 residues. The CDR3 nucleotides read TGCGCCAGCAGTCGAACAGGGAAACCCTATGGCTACACCTTC. It is translated as CASSRTGKPYGYTF.

DNA for the CDR3: TGTGCCAGCAGTGTCGGGACTGAACTCTCTGGGGCCAACGTCCTGACTTTC. It codes for CASSVGTELSGANVLTF. This rearrangement joins TRBV6-1 to TRBJ2-6, with a tentative D call TRBD2 (6 bases). V lost 4 bases to trimming and J lost 0 bases, with 13 bases between them. The CDR3 is made up of 17 amino acids. In germline, CDR1 is MNHNS, CDR2 SASEGT.

V usage is TRBV4-2 and J usage is TRBJ2-2; D call uncertain. The CDR3 sequence is 14 residues long. V was trimmed by 0 bases and J by 6 bases, leaving 8 bases between them. Germline V gene data show CDR1 as LGHNA and CDR2 as YNFKEQ. The CDR3 DNA is TGTGCCAGCAGCCAAGATAAGACCCCCGGGGAGCTGTTTTTT. It yields the protein CASSQDKTPGELFF.

This chain links TRBV10-3 with TRBJ2-1; tentatively, D is TRBD2 (5 bases). The CDR3 runs to 16 residues. From germline, CDR1 is ENHRY and CDR2 SYGVKD. The V end lost 3 bases, the J end lost 0 bases, and 12 bases lay between the germline ends. The CDR3 reads CAISDFPGSSYNEQFF. CDR3 sequence (DNA): TGTGCCATCAGTGACTTTCCGGGGAGCTCCTACAATGAGCAGTTCTTC.

The V call is TRBV6-4, the J call TRBJ1-1, with a tentative D call TRBD1 (6 bases). CDR1 is MRHNA, CDR2 SNTAGT, per germline. V lost 4 bases and J 1 base, leaving 13 bases between the germline ends. The CDR3 length is 15 residues. CDR3 nucleotide sequence: TGTGCCAGCAGTGTTCTCATACAGGGGAACACTGAAGCTTTCTTT. Translating gives CASSVLIQGNTEAFF.

This clone has more than one count but fewer than ten. CDR3 sequence: CASKGQKHSNQPQHF. The CDR3 DNA is TGTGCCAGTAAGGGGCAGAAGCATAGCAATCAGCCCCAGCATTTT. The gene calls are TRBV19 and TRBJ1-5, with D maybe TRBD1 (5 bases). Trimming left V 7 bases short and J 0 bases short, with 13 bases between. CDR3 length: 15 amino acids. Germline V gene data show CDR1 as LNHDA and CDR2 as SQIVND (reference sequence).

The V and J genes are TRBV15 and TRBJ1-1; 9 bases match TRBD1. Trimming cost V 8 bases and J 1 base; bases outside gene matches: 5. The CDR3 is made up of 14 amino acids. Germline assignment: CDR1 LNHNV and CDR2 YYDKDF (reference sequence). The CDR3 region is CATQPGQGNTEAFF. The CDR3 bases are TGTGCCACCCAGCCGGGACAGGGGAACACTGAAGCTTTCTTT.

The rearrangement joins TRBV6-4 to TRBJ2-2; TRBD1 aligns across 8 bases. The CDR3 has 17 residues. Germline V lookup: CDR1 MRHNA, CDR2 SNTAGT. Trimming took 4 bases from V and 6 from J; bases not matched to a gene: 13. CDR3 loop: CASSARTGPLLPGELFF. The CDR3 DNA sequence: TGTGCCAGCAGTGCCCGGACAGGGCCCCTACTACCCGGGGAGCTGTTTTTT.

This clone was counted only a few times. V is TRBV11-2 and J is TRBJ2-7; 11 bases align to TRBD2. CDR3 length: 15 residues. J gave up 3 bases and V 3 bases, and 4 bases lay outside the gene matches. CDR1 and CDR2 from the germline V gene are SGHAT and FQNNGV. CDR3 in amino acids: CASSFTGTSGYEQYF. The CDR3 bases are TGTGCCAGCAGCTTTACCGGGACTAGCGGCTACGAGCAGTACTTC.

The chain carries TRBV15 and TRBJ1-6; the D gene is possibly TRBD1 (5 bases). This CDR3 has 15 residues. V was clipped by 5 bases and J by 8 bases, with 16 bases between them. Germline-derived CDR1 and CDR2 are LNHNV and YYDKDF (reference sequence). The CDR3 DNA is TGTGCCACCAGCCCCCTGAGGGGTGAAGATTCACCCCTCCACTTT. It is translated as CATSPLRGEDSPLHF.

The chain joins TRBV5-1 to TRBJ2-1, with 11 nucleotides matching TRBD2. Germline lookup yields CDR1 SGHRS and CDR2 YFSETQ. V trimming: 1 base; J trimming: 8 bases; junction bases outside the gene matches: 5. The CDR3 totals 15 residues. The CDR3 loop is CASSLSGLAGDEQFF. As DNA, the CDR3 is TGCGCCAGCAGCTTGAGTGGACTAGCGGGCGATGAGCAGTTCTTC.

The rearrangement joins TRBV2 to TRBJ1-1, with D unclear. The germline gives CDR1 SNHLY, CDR2 FYNNEI. V lost 6 bases to trimming and J lost 1 base, with 9 bases between them. CDR3 size: 13 residues. The CDR3 loop reads CASRGNRNTEAFF. CDR3 sequence (DNA): TGTGCCAGCAGAGGGAACAGGAACACTGAAGCTTTCTTT.

V and J are TRBV7-2 and TRBJ2-2; 7 nucleotides match TRBD1. This CDR3 spans 16 amino acids. Germline V gene lookup returns CDR1 SGHTA and CDR2 FQGNSA. V shed 1 base, J shed 2 bases, and the junction held 4 bases outside the gene matches. The CDR3 loop reads CASSLGWDSNTGELFF. The CDR3 bases are TGTGCCAGCAGCTTAGGCTGGGACAGTAACACCGGGGAGCTGTTTTTT.

The V call is TRBV23-1, the J call TRBJ1-2, with D tentatively TRBD1 (5 bases). TRBV23-1 qualifies as an ORF whose function is uncertain. V dropped 0 bases and J dropped 3 bases, with 17 bases sitting between them. The CDR3 has 17 residues. The CDR3 is CASSQSRHGRDDYGYTF. CDR3 sequence (DNA): TGCGCCAGCAGTCAATCCCGGCACGGCAGGGATGACTATGGCTACACCTTC.

V and J are TRBV29-1 and TRBJ2-1; no reliable D call. The CDR3 totals 11 residues. CDR1 is SQVTM, CDR2 ANQGSEA, per germline. V lost 4 bases and J 5 bases, leaving 6 bases between the germline ends. Written as DNA, the CDR3 is TGCAGCGTTGGGGTAAACAATGAGCAGTTCTTC. This sequence encodes CSVGVNNEQFF.

For this clone: In this CDR3 the conserved last residue, phenylalanine or tryptophan, is missing, so a read error is likely. The DNA is omitted, as the CDR3 cannot be located on it reliably, and the CDR3 follows TCRdb's listing. The chain joins TRBV21-1 to TRBJ2-7. TRBV21-1 is classified as a pseudogene. Ends included, the CDR3 has 10 residues. This CDR3 reads CASSKVTRGC.

The rearrangement links TRBV7-2 to TRBJ2-6; D uncertain. This CDR3 has 16 amino acids. V shed 3 bases and J shed 0 bases, with 9 bases lying between them. Germline lookup yields CDR1 SGHTA and CDR2 FQGNSA. CDR3 sequence: CASSFSGSSGANVLTF. CDR3 sequence (DNA): TGTGCCAGCAGCTTTTCTGGGTCCTCTGGGGCCAACGTCCTGACTTTC.

The chain uses TRBV15 and TRBJ1-1, with TRBD1 as a possible D gene (5 bases). The CDR3 covers 14 residues. The V end was cut by 0 bases, the J end by 0 bases, with 5 bases between. From germline, CDR1 is LNHNV and CDR2 YYDKDF (reference sequence). The CDR3: CATSREDMNTEAFF. CDR3 bases: TGTGCCACCAGCAGAGAGGACATGAACACTGAAGCTTTCTTT. The variable domain in full, with the rest retrieved from reference TRBV15 and TRBJ1-1, is DAMVIQNPRYQVTQFGKPVTLSCSQTLNHNVMYWYQQKSSQAPKLLFHYYDKDFNNEADTPDNFQSRRPNTSFCFLDIRSPGLGDTAMYLCATSREDMNTEAFFGQGTRLTVV.

The chain employs TRBV30 and TRBJ1-2; weak D call: TRBD1 (5 bases). V lost 0 bases to trimming and J lost 3 bases, with 14 bases between them. Germline CDR1 reads GTSNPN; CDR2 reads SVGIG (reference sequence). The CDR3 is 15 amino acids. The CDR3: CAWSVLGTSYYGYTF. CDR3 bases: TGTGCCTGGAGTGTCCTCGGGACTTCCTACTATGGCTACACCTTC.

This chain joins TRBV20-1 and TRBJ1-2; D unresolved. The CDR3 runs to 11 residues. Trimming pared 5 bases from V and 4 bases from J, leaving 8 bases between. Germline V CDR1 and CDR2: DFQATT, SNEGSKA (reference sequence). CDR3 DNA: TGCAGTGCTGGGATTCCCTATGGCTACACCTTC. As protein: CSAGIPYGYTF.

This chain joins TRBV7-2 and TRBJ1-1, with D unresolved. CDR3 length equals 15 residues. Trimming took 5 bases from V and 2 from J, leaving 15 bases between them. CDR1 is SGHTA and CDR2 is FQGNSA in the germline V gene. CDR3 DNA: TGTGCCAGCAGCCTCGACTTCGCGAAAAACACTGAAGCTTTCTTT. It codes for CASSLDFAKNTEAFF.

This chain connects TRBV9 to TRBJ1-4, with 12 bases identical to TRBD1. Looked up from germline, CDR1 is SGDLS and CDR2 is YYNGEE. This CDR3 is 17 amino acids long. V lost 0 bases, J lost 8 bases, and 8 bases stayed unmatched. CDR3 nucleotides: TGTGCCAGCAGCGTAGACCCGGGACAGGGGGCGCGAGAAAAACTGTTTTTT. Amino acid sequence: CASSVDPGQGAREKLFF.

This chain uses TRBV14 with TRBJ2-5; TRBD2 agrees at 10 bases. Germline CDR1 reads SGHDN; CDR2 reads FVKESK. This CDR3 comprises 17 residues. J lost 4 bases, V lost 2 bases, and 10 bases had no gene match. The CDR3, as DNA: TGTGCCAGCAGCCAAAGAGGGGCTAGCGGGGGTGGAGAGACCCAGTACTTC. Translation gives CASSQRGASGGGETQYF.

The chain recombines TRBV10-3 with TRBJ2-1, with TRBD2 matching over 7 bases. Germline V gene data show CDR1 as ENHRY and CDR2 as SYGVKD. This CDR3 region has 12 residues. The CDR3 protein is CSGGRGEYEQFF. DNA of the CDR3: TGTTCGGGAGGCCGGGGGGAGTATGAGCAGTTCTTC.